The 30 T cell receptor beta chains reported below all come from one sample, sequenced in a study of shared clonotypes between healthy human individuals (dated by TCRdb to the early 2020s). The library was built by means of the immunoSEQ multiplex PCR assay. TCRdb provides this immuneACCESS table in a form limited to in-frame rearrangements. Some clones are lacking; in checked studies, under half of them reflect an unresolved V gene, and why the rest are absent is not known. Recorded for this sample are around 500,000 clones; less than 80% of them occurred a single time. Over 10% of the sample is held by the ten biggest clonotypes. Sequenced material: PBMCs. The receptor source for this set is a woman in her 40s in good health. Some clones in this sample may be carry-over from other donors' samples.

The rearrangement joins TRBV21-1 to TRBJ1-5; the listed D gene, TRBD1, was not tested against the DNA. TRBV21-1 is reported as a pseudogene. CDR3 length: 20 amino acids. CDR3 loop: CASSPRWQERSDYSNQPQHF. The CDR3 DNA is TGTGCCAGCAGCCCCCGATGGCAGGAACGCTCGGATTATAGCAATCAGCCCCAGCATTTT.

A remark on this clone: This CDR3 fails to terminate in the conserved phenylalanine or tryptophan, so it likely reflects a read error. DNA for the CDR3: TGTGCCAGCAGCTCCCCCTCGGACGGTGAAGCTTTCTCT. Its translation is CASSSPSDGEAFS. The chain links TRBV11-2 to TRBJ1-1; D is ambiguous. The CDR3 contains 13 residues. Germline V CDR1 and CDR2: SGHAT, FQNNGV. Trimming shortened V by 4 bases and J by 7 bases, and 13 bases separated the two germline ends.

This clone came up once. The V gene is TRBV5-6, the J gene TRBJ2-6; D gene ambiguous. Germline V gene data show CDR1 as SGHDT and CDR2 as YYEEEE. The ends were cut back, 2 bases at V and 0 bases at J, with 6 bases in the middle. The CDR3 covers 15 residues. This chain's CDR3 is CASSLHGSGANVLTF. CDR3 nucleotides: TGTGCCAGCAGCTTACATGGCTCTGGGGCCAACGTCCTGACTTTC.

This chain links TRBV5-1 with TRBJ2-2; 7 nucleotides align to TRBD1. This CDR3 region has 15 residues. Per germline, CDR1 SGHRS and CDR2 YFSETQ. V dropped 0 bases and J dropped 4; count of bases not matched to a gene: 3. The CDR3 reads CASSLEGAGTGELFF. DNA for the CDR3: TGCGCCAGCAGCTTGGAGGGGGCGGGCACCGGGGAGCTGTTTTTT.

The chain has TRBV11-2 and TRBJ2-5; a possible D gene is TRBD1 (6 bases). Germline V gives CDR1 SGHAT, CDR2 FQNNGV. This CDR3 has 14 residues. V lost 5 bases and J lost 1, with 11 bases in between. The CDR3 bases are TGTGCCAGCAGCCCGGGACACCTCCAAGAGACCCAGTACTTC. It is translated as CASSPGHLQETQYF. Together with reference TRBV11-2 and TRBJ2-5, the CDR3 gives the full variable domain: EAGVAQSPRYKIIEKRQSVAFWCNPISGHATLYWYQQILGQGPKLLIQFQNNGVVDDSQLPKDRFSAERLKGVDSTLKIQPAKLEDSAVYLCASSPGHLQETQYFGPGTRLLVL.

CDR3 DNA sequence: TGTGCCAGCAGCTCGAGGCAGGCTAGCGGGAGAGGTAGAGATACGCAGTATTTT. It translates to CASSSRQASGRGRDTQYF. The gene calls are TRBV7-8 and TRBJ2-3; 10 nucleotides align to TRBD2. The CDR3 runs 18 residues. Germline values: CDR1 SGHVS, CDR2 FQNEAQ. After removal of 4 bases from V and 5 bases from J, the junction contained 15 bases not matched to a gene.

The CDR3 DNA reads as TGTGCCAGCAGTTTAATGTACGAGCAGTACTTC. It yields the protein CASSLMYEQYF. The chain recombines TRBV28 with TRBJ2-7; D unclear. Trimming stripped 2 bases from V and 4 bases from J, with 3 bases between. Germline CDR1 reads MDHEN; CDR2 reads SYDVKM. This CDR3 spans 11 amino acids.

The chain employs TRBV11-2 and TRBJ2-2; 9 nucleotides agree with TRBD1. CDR1 is SGHAT, CDR2 FQNNGV, per germline. V shed 2 bases and J 4 bases; nucleotides not matched to a gene: 5. CDR3 length: 16 residues. The DNA for the CDR3 is TGTGCCAGCAGCTTATATTGGACAGGGGCCACCGGGGAGCTGTTTTTT. This encodes CASSLYWTGATGELFF.

The CDR3 sequence is CASSQDLPGLAGYNEQFF. CDR3 coding DNA: TGCGCCAGCAGCCAGGATCTTCCGGGACTAGCGGGCTACAATGAGCAGTTCTTC. The V call is TRBV4-3, the J call TRBJ2-1; 12 positions agree with TRBD2. Trimming cost V 3 bases and J 3 bases; bases outside gene matches: 9. The germline CDR1 and CDR2 sequences are LGHNA and YSLEER. CDR3 length equals 18 residues.

This chain connects TRBV11-1 to TRBJ2-2; 11 positions match TRBD1. The CDR3 spans 14 residues. The junction had 3 bases not matched to a gene; V was cut back by 5 bases and J by 7 bases. Germline assignment: CDR1 SGHAT and CDR2 FQDESV (reference sequence). CDR3 region: CASSPGQGGGELFF. The DNA for the CDR3 is TGTGCCAGCAGCCCGGGACAGGGGGGCGGGGAGCTGTTTTTT. Full variable domain (missing parts from reference TRBV11-1 and TRBJ2-2): EAEVAQSPRYKITEKSQAVAFWCDPISGHATLYWYRQILGQGPELLVQFQDESVVDDSQLPKDRFSAERLKGVDSTLKIQPAELGDSAMYLCASSPGQGGGELFFGEGSRLTVL.

The chain links TRBV6-5 to TRBJ2-5, with 8 nucleotides matching TRBD1. The DNA end lines up better with TRBJ2-7; the J call may be wrong. Germline V lookup: CDR1 MNHEY, CDR2 SVGAGI. The CDR3 is 15 residues long. This chain's CDR3 is CASKDRGRGRYEQYF. Here the CDR3 DNA reads TGTGCCAGCAAAGACAGGGGCAGGGGGCGTTACGAGCAGTACTTC.

The rearrangement joins TRBV5-1 to TRBJ2-1; D might be TRBD2 (6 bases). V gave up 1 base and J gave up 10 bases, with 24 bases separating them. CDR1 is SGHRS, CDR2 YFSETQ, per germline. The CDR3 is made up of 17 amino acids. The CDR3 sequence: CASSLWRGDLNTPEQFF. The CDR3 nucleotides are TGCGCCAGCAGCTTGTGGCGCGGGGACCTCAATACCCCCGAGCAGTTCTTC.

The chain carries TRBV5-1 and TRBJ2-6; D is undetermined. V was pared by 1 base and J by 0 bases, with 8 bases between. CDR3 length: 16 residues. Germline CDR1 and CDR2: SGHRS and YFSETQ. In nucleotides, the CDR3 is TGCGCCAGCAGCTTGACCGGCCTCTCTGGGGCCAACGTCCTGACTTTC. Translating it yields CASSLTGLSGANVLTF.

J is TRBJ2-1 and V is TRBV7-4; 7 nucleotides match TRBD1. The CDR3 consists of 14 residues. The trim removed 7 bases at V and 9 bases at J, leaving 12 bases unmatched. Germline V gene lookup returns CDR1 SGHVT and CDR2 SQSDAQ. DNA for the CDR3: TGTGCCAGCAACAGAACAGGGGAGTGGAGTGAGCAGTTCTTC. This translates into CASNRTGEWSEQFF.

This clone was picked up one time. The chain recombines TRBV10-3 with TRBJ2-5; the match to TRBD1 covers 9 bases. Germline lookup yields CDR1 ENHRY and CDR2 SYGVKD. V lost 3 bases and J lost 4; bases outside the gene matches: 3. CDR3 length: 14 amino acids. DNA of the CDR3: TGTGCCATCAGTGATGGACAGGGGAGAGAGACCCAGTACTTC. Residues: CAISDGQGRETQYF.

Concerning this clone: A much larger clone lies a single base off, so this may be a read error. The chain uses TRBV6-6 and TRBJ2-6; D is unresolved. The CDR3 consists of 15 residues. Germline CDR1 MNHNY, CDR2 SVGAGI (reference sequence). Trimming took off 2 bases at V and 4 bases at J, with 9 bases between the two ends. CDR3 nucleotide sequence: TGTGCCAGCAGTTACACATGTGCCGGGGCCAACGTCCTGACTTTC. Its translation: CASSYTCAGANVLTF.

Turning to this clone: This sequence may be a read error, since a much larger clone differs from it by one base. The chain joins TRBV30 to TRBJ1-4; D is uncertain. Germline-derived CDR1 and CDR2 are GTSNPN and SVGIG (reference sequence). The CDR3 sequence is 13 residues long. CDR3 loop: CAGSVPGNEKLFF. The CDR3 bases are TGTGCCGGGAGTGTTCCGGGGAATGAAAAACTGTTTTTT.

The chain employs TRBV18 and TRBJ2-7; TRBD2 aligns across 7 bases. The junction had 3 bases not matched to a gene; V was cut back by 2 bases and J by 2 bases. The CDR3 has 14 amino acids. Germline V gene data show CDR1 as KGHSH and CDR2 as LQKENI. The CDR3 is CASSPGTSAYEQYF. The CDR3 nucleotides read TGTGCCAGCTCACCAGGAACTAGCGCCTACGAGCAGTACTTC.

This rearrangement joins TRBV11-3 to TRBJ2-1; the match to TRBD2 covers 7 bases. Germline assignment: CDR1 SGHNT and CDR2 YENEEA. The CDR3 runs 14 residues. V lost 5 bases and J lost 7; bases outside the gene matches: 8. CDR3 region: CASSLRLASNEQFF. CDR3 nucleotides: TGTGCCAGCAGCCTCCGACTAGCTTCGAATGAGCAGTTCTTC.

V is TRBV28 and J is TRBJ2-6, with 8 bases aligning to TRBD1. V was clipped by 5 bases and J by 3 bases; unmatched bases: 12. The length of the CDR3 is 18 residues. The germline V gene encodes CDR1 MDHEN and CDR2 SYDVKM. The CDR3 sequence: CASSRRDRSFFGANVLTF. CDR3 nucleotides: TGTGCCAGCAGTAGACGGGACAGGTCCTTTTTTGGGGCCAACGTCCTGACTTTC. The whole variable domain, remainder taken from reference TRBV28 and TRBJ2-6, is DVKVTQSSRYLVKRTGEKVFLECVQDMDHENMFWYRQDPGLGLRLIYFSYDVKMKEKGDIPEGYSVSREKKERFSLILESASTNQTSMYLCASSRRDRSFFGANVLTFGAGSRLTVL.

Worth noting for this clone: Other DNA sequences in this sample translate to the same CDR3. The chain is built from TRBV27 and TRBJ2-1; the match to TRBD2 covers 7 bases. J was trimmed by 4 bases and V by 5 bases; bases with no gene match: 2. CDR1 and CDR2 from the germline V gene are MNHEY and SMNVEV (reference sequence). The CDR3 consists of 13 residues. CDR3 residues: CASSRGSYNEQFF. CDR3 bases: TGTGCCAGCAGTCGCGGGAGTTACAATGAGCAGTTCTTC.

This chain links TRBV4-2 with TRBJ1-2; D is unresolved. Germline V lookup: CDR1 LGHNA, CDR2 YNFKEQ. The CDR3 runs 13 residues. The V end was cut by 1 base, the J end by 6 bases, with 9 bases between. CDR3 sequence: CASSQGAKDGYTF. The CDR3 DNA sequence: TGTGCCAGCAGCCAAGGGGCCAAAGATGGCTACACCTTC.

The chain joins TRBV30 to TRBJ1-2; D perhaps matches TRBD1 (6 bases). V lost 2 bases and J 8 bases, leaving 15 bases between the germline ends. CDR1 and CDR2 from the germline V gene are GTSNPN and SVGIG (reference sequence). The CDR3 contains 13 residues. CDR3 sequence: CAWSPGHRGGYTF. CDR3 nucleotide sequence: TGTGCCTGGAGTCCGGGACACCGAGGGGGCTACACCTTC. The variable domain in full, with the rest retrieved from reference TRBV30 and TRBJ1-2, is SQTIHQWPATLVQPVGSPLSLECTVEGTSNPNLYWYRQAAGRGLQLLFYSVGIGQISSEVPQNLSASRPQDRQFILSSKKLLLSDSGFYLCAWSPGHRGGYTFGSGTRLTVV.

The chain couples TRBV12-2 to TRBJ1-5. TRBV12-2 is marked as a pseudogene. The CDR3 contains 17 residues. The CDR3 sequence: CASRLVSAKRPNQPQHF. The CDR3 coding sequence is TGTGCAAGTCGCTTAGTATCAGCTAAACGGCCCAATCAGCCCCAGCATTTT.

This sequence joins TRBV28 and TRBJ1-2; 8 nucleotides agree with TRBD1. The CDR3 has 13 residues. The trim removed 5 bases at V and 7 bases at J, leaving 6 bases unmatched. Germline lookup yields CDR1 MDHEN and CDR2 SYDVKM. For the CDR3, the DNA is TGTGCCAGCAGTGAGGACAGGGTCGTTGGCTACACCTTC. Translation gives CASSEDRVVGYTF.

Comment on this clone: Other DNA sequences in this specimen translate into the identical CDR3. The V call is TRBV5-1, the J call TRBJ2-5, with D maybe TRBD2 (5 bases). CDR1 and CDR2 from the germline V gene are SGHRS and YFSETQ. CDR3 length equals 14 residues. V lost 0 bases to trimming and J lost 5 bases, with 11 bases between them. The CDR3 here is CASSLGGGGETQYF. CDR3 bases: TGCGCCAGCAGCTTGGGCGGAGGCGGGGAGACCCAGTACTTC.

V and J are TRBV29-1 and TRBJ2-7; tentatively, D is TRBD1 (6 bases). This CDR3 comprises 12 residues. Germline assignment: CDR1 SQVTM and CDR2 ANQGSEA. Deletions cut 7 bases from V and 3 bases from J, with 13 bases between. The CDR3 DNA is TGCAGCGGACTTACAGGGAGCTACGAGCAGTACTTC. This translates into CSGLTGSYEQYF.

Comments on this clone: This could be a read error, since a much larger clone is one nucleotide away. The chain links TRBV5-4 to TRBJ2-2; possible D gene TRBD2, 6 bases. Trimming pared 1 base from V and 4 bases from J, leaving 17 bases between. In germline, CDR1 is SGHNT, CDR2 YYREEE (reference sequence). This CDR3 has 17 residues. The CDR3 reads CASSLSPAGQFTGELFF. DNA for the CDR3: TGTGCCAGCAGCTTGAGTCCAGCGGGTCAATTCACCGGGGAGCTGTTTTTT.

The chain uses TRBV7-9 and TRBJ2-2; a possible D gene is TRBD2 (5 bases). The CDR3 has 14 residues. V gave up 1 base and J gave up 5 bases, with 8 bases separating them. Looked up from germline, CDR1 is SEHNR and CDR2 is FQNEAQ (reference sequence). The DNA of the CDR3 is TGTGCCAGCAGCTTAGGGGGAGAAACCGGGGAGCTGTTTTTT. Amino acid sequence: CASSLGGETGELFF.

As to this clone: The junction departs from germline at one end; a sequencing error may be responsible. The genes are TRBV11-3 and TRBJ2-3; 8 nucleotides agree with TRBD1. The CDR3 has 14 amino acids. Germline V gene data show CDR1 as SGHNT and CDR2 as YENEEA. CDR3 amino acids: CASSFSQGADAQYF. CDR3 nucleotide sequence: TGTGCCAGCAGCTTCTCCCAGGGGGCAGATGCGCAGTATTTT.